This T cell receptor (beta chain) was recorded in a study of preoperative IRX-2 immunotherapy in early breast cancer. The V segment lost 4 bases and the J segment 4 bases; nucleotides outside the gene matches: 11. The CDR3 is made up of 16 amino acids. Looked up from germline, CDR1 is SGHRS and CDR2 is YFSETQ. Treatment described: preoperative locoregional IRX-2 cytokine immunotherapy. Patients received preoperative, locoregional IRX-2 cytokine immunotherapy in a phase Ib study. Sequencing was performed with immunoSEQ multiplex PCR; in TCRdb, only in-frame clones are kept and a portion is missing. The table includes under 15,000 clones, more than 75% detected once.

The receptor was derived from a human donor with breast cancer. The chain uses TRBV5-1 and TRBJ2-5; 9 bases are shared with TRBD1. Sampling was done from a patient treated with IRX-2 immunotherapy. CDR3 DNA: TGCGCCAGCAGCGTACTACAGGGGGCTGGCGGAGAGACCCAGTACTTC. Amino acid sequence: CASSVLQGAGGETQYF. Together with reference TRBV5-1 and TRBJ2-5, the CDR3 gives the full variable domain: KAGVTQTPRYLIKTRGQQVTLSCSPISGHRSVSWYQQTPGQGLQFLFEYFSETQRNKGNFPGRFSGRQFSNSRSEMNVSTLELGDSALYLCASSVLQGAGGETQYFGPGTRLLVL.